A single T cell receptor (beta chain) is shown here with its context. No antigen is known for it. This specimen belongs to a study of CD8+CD57+ T cells in acquired aplastic anemia. General observations from the study: Sharing between patients and controls was observed for around 30 CD8+ CDR3 sequences.

The germline V and J ends were trimmed by 4 bases and 5 bases, with 24 bases remaining between them. The CDR3 is made up of 17 amino acids. The germline V gene has CDR1 MNHEY and CDR2 SVGAGI. Using genomic DNA as the template, TCR beta VDJ and CDR3 profiling was carried out. In TCRdb, the reads were re-called with MiXCR into one record per CDR3 protein. The sample has roughly 160,000 distinct CDR3 sequences; around 50% are singletons. CD8+CD57+ cell expansion, shown by flow cytometry, had occurred in the patients selected for sequencing. In all patients, the disease was severe acquired aplastic anemia.

This sequence originates from a human donor with aplastic anemia. The specimen was sorted CD4+, CD8+, or CD8+CD57+ T cells (not recorded which) from PBMCs. The rearrangement joins TRBV6-5 to TRBJ2-7, with D perhaps assigned TRBD1 or TRBD2 (5 bases each). CDR3 coding DNA: TGTGCCAGCAGTTCTCTGGGGACCGGGGACCCCGGGGACGAGCAGTACTTC. This encodes CASSSLGTGDPGDEQYF.